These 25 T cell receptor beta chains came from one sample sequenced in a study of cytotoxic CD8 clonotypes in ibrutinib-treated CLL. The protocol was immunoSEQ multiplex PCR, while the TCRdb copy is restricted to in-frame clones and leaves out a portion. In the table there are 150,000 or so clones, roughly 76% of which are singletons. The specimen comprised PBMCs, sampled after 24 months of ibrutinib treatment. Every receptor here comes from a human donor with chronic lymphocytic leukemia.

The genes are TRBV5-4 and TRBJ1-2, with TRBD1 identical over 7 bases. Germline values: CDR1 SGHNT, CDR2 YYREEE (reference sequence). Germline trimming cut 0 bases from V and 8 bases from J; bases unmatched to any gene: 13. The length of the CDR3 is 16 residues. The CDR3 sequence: CASSLGGEQGILGYTF. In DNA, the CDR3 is TGTGCCAGCAGCTTGGGGGGCGAACAGGGGATACTCGGCTACACCTTC.

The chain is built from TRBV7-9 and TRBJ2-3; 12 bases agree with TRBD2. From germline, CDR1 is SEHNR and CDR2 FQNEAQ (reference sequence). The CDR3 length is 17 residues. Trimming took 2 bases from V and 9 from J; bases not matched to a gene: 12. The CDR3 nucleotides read TGTGCCAGCAGCTTACACGGACTAGCGGGGTCCAAGGGGACGCAGTATTTT. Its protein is CASSLHGLAGSKGTQYF. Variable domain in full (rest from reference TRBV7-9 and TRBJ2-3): DTGVSQNPRHKITKRGQNVTFRCDPISEHNRLYWYRQTLGQGPEFLTYFQNEAQLEKSRLLSDRFSAERPKGSFSTLEIQRTEQGDSAMYLCASSLHGLAGSKGTQYFGPGTRLTVL.

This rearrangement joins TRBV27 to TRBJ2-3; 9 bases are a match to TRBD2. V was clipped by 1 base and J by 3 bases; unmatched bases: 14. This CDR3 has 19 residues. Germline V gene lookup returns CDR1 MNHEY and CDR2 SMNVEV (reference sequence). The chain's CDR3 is CASSLFFRGSGRLTDTQYF. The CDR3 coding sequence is TGTGCCAGCAGTTTATTCTTCCGTGGTAGCGGGAGATTGACAGATACGCAGTATTTT.

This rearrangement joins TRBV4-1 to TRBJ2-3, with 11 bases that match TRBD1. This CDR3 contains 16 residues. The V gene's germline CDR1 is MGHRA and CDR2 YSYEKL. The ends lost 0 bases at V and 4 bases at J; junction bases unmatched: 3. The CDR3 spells CASSQEWGQGADTQYF. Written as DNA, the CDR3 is TGCGCCAGCAGCCAAGAATGGGGACAGGGGGCAGATACGCAGTATTTT.

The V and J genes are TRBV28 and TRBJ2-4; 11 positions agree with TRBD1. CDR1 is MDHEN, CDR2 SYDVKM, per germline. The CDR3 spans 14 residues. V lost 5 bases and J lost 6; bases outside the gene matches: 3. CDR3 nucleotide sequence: TGTGCCAGCAGTGACGGGACAGGGGGAAACATTCAGTACTTC. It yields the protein CASSDGTGGNIQYF.

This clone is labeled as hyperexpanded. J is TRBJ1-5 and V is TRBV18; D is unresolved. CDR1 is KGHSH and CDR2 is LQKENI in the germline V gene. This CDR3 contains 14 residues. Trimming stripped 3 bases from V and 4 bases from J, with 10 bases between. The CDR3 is CASSPVFRNQPQHF. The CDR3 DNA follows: TGTGCCAGCTCACCGGTATTCCGGAATCAGCCCCAGCATTTT.

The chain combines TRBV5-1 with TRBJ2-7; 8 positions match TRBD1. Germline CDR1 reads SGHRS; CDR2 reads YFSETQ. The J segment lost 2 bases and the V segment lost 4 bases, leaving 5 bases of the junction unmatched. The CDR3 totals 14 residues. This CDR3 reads CASSVQGGPYEQYF. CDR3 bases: TGCGCCAGCAGCGTACAGGGGGGCCCCTACGAGCAGTACTTC.

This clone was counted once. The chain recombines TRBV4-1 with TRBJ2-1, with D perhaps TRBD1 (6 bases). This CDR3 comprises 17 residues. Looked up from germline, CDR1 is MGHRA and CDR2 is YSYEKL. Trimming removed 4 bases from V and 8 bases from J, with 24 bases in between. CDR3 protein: CASSPQTGIPGRDEQFF. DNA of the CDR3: TGCGCCAGCAGCCCCCAGACAGGCATACCAGGCAGGGATGAGCAGTTCTTC.

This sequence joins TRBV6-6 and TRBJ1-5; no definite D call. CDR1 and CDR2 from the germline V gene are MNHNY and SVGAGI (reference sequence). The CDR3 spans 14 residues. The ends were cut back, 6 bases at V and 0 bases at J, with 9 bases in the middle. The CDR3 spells CASRGTYSNQPQHF. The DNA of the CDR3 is TGTGCCAGCAGGGGTACTTATAGCAATCAGCCCCAGCATTTT.

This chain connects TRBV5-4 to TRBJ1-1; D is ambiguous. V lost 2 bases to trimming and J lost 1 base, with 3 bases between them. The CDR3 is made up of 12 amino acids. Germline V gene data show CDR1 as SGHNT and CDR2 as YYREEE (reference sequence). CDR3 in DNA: TGTGCCAGCAGCTTTTGGAACACTGAAGCTTTCTTT. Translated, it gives CASSFWNTEAFF.

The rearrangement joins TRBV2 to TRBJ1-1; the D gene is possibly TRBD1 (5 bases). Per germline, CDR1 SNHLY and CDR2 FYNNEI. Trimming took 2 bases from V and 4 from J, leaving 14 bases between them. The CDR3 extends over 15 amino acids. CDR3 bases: TGTGCCAGCAGTGAATGGGGCAGGGTGGGCACTGAAGCTTTCTTT. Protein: CASSEWGRVGTEAFF.

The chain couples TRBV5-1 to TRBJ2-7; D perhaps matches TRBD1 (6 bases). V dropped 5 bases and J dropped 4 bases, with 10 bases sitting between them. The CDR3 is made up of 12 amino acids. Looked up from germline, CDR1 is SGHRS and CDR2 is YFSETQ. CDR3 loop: CASRDTGYEQYF. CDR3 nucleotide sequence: TGCGCCAGCAGGGACACAGGGTACGAGCAGTACTTC.

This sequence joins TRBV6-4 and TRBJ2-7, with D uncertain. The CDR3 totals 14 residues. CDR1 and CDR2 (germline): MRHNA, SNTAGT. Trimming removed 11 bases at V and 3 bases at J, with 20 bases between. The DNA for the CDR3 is TGTGCCCCCCAGTCCGGCAGGCACTTCTACGAGCAGTACTTC. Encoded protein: CAPQSGRHFYEQYF.

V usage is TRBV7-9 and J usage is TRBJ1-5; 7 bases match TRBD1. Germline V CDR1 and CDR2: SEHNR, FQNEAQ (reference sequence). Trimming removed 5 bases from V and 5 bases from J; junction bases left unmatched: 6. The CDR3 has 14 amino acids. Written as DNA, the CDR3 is TGTGCCAGCAGCCCGAGACAGGGCCATCAGCCCCAGCATTTT. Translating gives CASSPRQGHQPQHF. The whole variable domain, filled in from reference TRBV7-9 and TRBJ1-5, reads DTGVSQNPRHKITKRGQNVTFRCDPISEHNRLYWYRQTLGQGPEFLTYFQNEAQLEKSRLLSDRFSAERPKGSFSTLEIQRTEQGDSAMYLCASSPRQGHQPQHFGDGTRLSIL.

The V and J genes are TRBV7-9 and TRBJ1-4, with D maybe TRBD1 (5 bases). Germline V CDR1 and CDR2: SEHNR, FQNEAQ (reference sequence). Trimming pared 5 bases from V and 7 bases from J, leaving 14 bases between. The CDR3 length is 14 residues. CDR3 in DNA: TGTGCCAGCAGCAGAGGCAGGGCGGGTGAAAAACTGTTTTTT. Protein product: CASSRGRAGEKLFF.

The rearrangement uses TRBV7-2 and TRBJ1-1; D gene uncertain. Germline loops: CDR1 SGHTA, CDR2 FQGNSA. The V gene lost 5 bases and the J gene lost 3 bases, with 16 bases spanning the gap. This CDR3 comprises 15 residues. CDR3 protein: CASSADYGGDTEAFF. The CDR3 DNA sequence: TGTGCCAGCAGCGCGGATTATGGCGGGGACACTGAAGCTTTCTTT.

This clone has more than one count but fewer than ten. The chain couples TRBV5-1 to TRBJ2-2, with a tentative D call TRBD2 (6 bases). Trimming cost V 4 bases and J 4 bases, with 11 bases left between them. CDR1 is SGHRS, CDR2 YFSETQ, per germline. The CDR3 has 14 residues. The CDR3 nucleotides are TGCGCCAGCAGCCACGGAGGGAGCACCGGGGAGCTGTTTTTT. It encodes CASSHGGSTGELFF.

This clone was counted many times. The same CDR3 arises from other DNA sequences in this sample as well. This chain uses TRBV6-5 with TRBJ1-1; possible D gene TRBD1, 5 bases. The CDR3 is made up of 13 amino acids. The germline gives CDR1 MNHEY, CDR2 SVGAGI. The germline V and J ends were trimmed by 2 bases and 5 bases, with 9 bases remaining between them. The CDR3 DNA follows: TGTGCCAGCAGTTACCCGGGGGGGACTGAAGCTTTCTTT. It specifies CASSYPGGTEAFF.

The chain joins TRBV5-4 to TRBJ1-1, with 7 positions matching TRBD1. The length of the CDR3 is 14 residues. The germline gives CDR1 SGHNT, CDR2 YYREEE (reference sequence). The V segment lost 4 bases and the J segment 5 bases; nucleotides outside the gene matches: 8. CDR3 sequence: CASSPDREGTEAFF. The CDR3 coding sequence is TGTGCCAGCAGCCCCGACAGGGAGGGGACTGAAGCTTTCTTT.

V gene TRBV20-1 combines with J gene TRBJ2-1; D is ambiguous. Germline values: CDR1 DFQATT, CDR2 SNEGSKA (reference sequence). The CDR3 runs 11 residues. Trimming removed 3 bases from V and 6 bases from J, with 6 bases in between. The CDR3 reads CSASSANEQFF. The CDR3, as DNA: TGCAGTGCTAGTTCCGCCAATGAGCAGTTCTTC.

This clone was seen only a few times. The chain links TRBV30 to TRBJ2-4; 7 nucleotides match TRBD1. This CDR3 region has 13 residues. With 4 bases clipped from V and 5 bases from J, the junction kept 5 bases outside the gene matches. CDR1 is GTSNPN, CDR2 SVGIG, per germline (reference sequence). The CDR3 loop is CAWTRGSENIQYF. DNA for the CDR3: TGTGCCTGGACCAGGGGGTCGGAAAACATTCAGTACTTC.

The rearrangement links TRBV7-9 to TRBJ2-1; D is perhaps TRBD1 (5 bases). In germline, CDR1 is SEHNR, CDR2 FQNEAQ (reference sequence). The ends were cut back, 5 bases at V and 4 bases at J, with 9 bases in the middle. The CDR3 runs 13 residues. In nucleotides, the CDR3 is TGTGCCAGCAGCCCCGACAGATACAATGAGCAGTTCTTC. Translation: CASSPDRYNEQFF.

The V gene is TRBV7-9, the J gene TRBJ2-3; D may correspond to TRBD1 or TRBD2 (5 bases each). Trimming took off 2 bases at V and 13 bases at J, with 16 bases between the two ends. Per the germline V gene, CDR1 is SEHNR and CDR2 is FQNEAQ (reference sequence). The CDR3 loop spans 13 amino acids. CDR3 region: CASSLTGTTPEYF. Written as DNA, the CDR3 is TGTGCCAGCAGCTTAACCGGGACCACCCCTGAGTATTTT.

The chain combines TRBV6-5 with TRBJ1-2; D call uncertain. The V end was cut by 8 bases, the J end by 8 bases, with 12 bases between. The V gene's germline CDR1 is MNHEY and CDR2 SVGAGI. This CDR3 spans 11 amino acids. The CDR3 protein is CASGRIGGYTF. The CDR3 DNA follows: TGTGCCAGCGGGCGGATCGGAGGCTACACCTTC.

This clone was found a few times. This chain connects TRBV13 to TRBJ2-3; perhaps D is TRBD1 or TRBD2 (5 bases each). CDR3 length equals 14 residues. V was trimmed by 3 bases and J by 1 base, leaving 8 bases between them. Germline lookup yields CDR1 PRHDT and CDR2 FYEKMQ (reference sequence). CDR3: CASSFGARTDTQYF. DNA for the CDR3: TGTGCCAGCAGCTTCGGGGCCCGCACAGATACGCAGTATTTT.